This T cell receptor (beta chain) was obtained from a study of Tregs in tolerant kidney transplant recipients. Study overall: Mixed chimerism was transient after nonmyeloablative marrow transplants from related graft donors. Recipient Tregs were cultured less than 20 days with activated donor B cells and IL-2. Sorting of CD4+CD25+CD127- cells followed 3-day belatacept mixed lymphocyte reactions, sometimes with roughly 5-day graft donor restimulation.

Assay: immunoSEQ multiplex PCR; the TCRdb copy retains only in-frame clones and omits some. The data show 1,500 to 2,000 clones, with roughly 42% seen just once and under 30% held by the top ten. Points on this clone: Its antigen is undetermined.

The sequenced material came from Tregs from blood cultured with allogeneic cells. The sequence came from a human patient who received a combined kidney and bone marrow transplant. Some T cells may be provided by the graft donor.

CDR3 bases: TGTGCCAGCCGTGGCAGGGGAGGGGTGAACTTTCAGTACTTC. This sequence encodes CASRGRGGVNFQYF. This chain joins TRBV6-6 and TRBJ2-4; TRBD2 might be the D (7 bases). V was clipped by 8 bases and J by 11 bases, with 22 bases between them. Per the germline V gene, CDR1 is MNHNY and CDR2 is SVGAGI (reference sequence). The CDR3 covers 14 residues.